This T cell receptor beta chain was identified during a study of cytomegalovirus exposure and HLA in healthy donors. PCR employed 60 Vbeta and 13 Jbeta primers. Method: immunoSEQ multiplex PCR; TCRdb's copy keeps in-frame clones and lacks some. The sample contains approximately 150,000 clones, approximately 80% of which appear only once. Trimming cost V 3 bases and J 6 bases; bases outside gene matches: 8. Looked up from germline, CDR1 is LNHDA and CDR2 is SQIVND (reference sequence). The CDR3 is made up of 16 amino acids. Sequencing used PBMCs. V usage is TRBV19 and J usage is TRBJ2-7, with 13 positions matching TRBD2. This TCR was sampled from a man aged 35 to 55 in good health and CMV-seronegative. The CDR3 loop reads CASSIWTSGGFGEQYF. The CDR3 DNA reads TGTGCCAGTAGTATTTGGACTAGCGGGGGATTCGGCGAGCAGTACTTC.